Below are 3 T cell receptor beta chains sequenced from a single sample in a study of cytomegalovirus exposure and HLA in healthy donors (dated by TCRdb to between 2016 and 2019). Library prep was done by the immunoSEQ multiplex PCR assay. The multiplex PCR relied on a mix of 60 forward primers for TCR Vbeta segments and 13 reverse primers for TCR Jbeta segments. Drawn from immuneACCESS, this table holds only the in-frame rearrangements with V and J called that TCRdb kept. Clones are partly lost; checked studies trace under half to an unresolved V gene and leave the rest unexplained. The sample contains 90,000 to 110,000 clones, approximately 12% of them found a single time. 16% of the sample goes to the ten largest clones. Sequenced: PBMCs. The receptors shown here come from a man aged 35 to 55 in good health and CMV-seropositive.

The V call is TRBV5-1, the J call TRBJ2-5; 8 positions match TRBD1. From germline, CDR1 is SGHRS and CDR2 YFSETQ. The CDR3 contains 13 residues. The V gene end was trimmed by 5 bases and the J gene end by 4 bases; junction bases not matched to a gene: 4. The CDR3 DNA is TGCGCCAGCAGATCGACAGGGGTAGAGACCCAGTACTTC. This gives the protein CASRSTGVETQYF.

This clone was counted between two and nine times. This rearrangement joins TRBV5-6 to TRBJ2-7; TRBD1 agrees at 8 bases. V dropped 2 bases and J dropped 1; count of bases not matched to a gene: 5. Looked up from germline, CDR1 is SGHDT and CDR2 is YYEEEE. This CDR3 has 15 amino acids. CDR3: CASSFGTGGSYEQYF. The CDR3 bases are TGTGCCAGCAGCTTCGGAACAGGGGGATCCTACGAGCAGTACTTC.

Here the CDR3 reads CASSFEGGTGANVLTF. DNA for the CDR3: TGTGCCAGCAGTTTCGAGGGGGGGACTGGGGCCAACGTCCTGACTTTC. This chain links TRBV27 with TRBJ2-6, with D perhaps matching TRBD2 (7 bases). V lost 3 bases, J lost 2 bases, and 11 bases lay in between. Germline V gene lookup returns CDR1 MNHEY and CDR2 SMNVEV (reference sequence). The length of the CDR3 is 16 residues.